These T cell receptor beta chains were read from a single sample in a study of blood T cell repertoires in COVID-19. Some clones are missing from TCRdb's copy, which holds only in-frame ones; the method was immunoSEQ multiplex PCR. The data hold over 50,000 clones, with around 87% observed a single time. The sequencing input was peripheral blood. The receptor source for this set is a man aged 50-60 years with active COVID-19. Each CDR3 is given with its conserved first and last residue. D genes are given only for firm matches. The size entry is marked missing in some rows and otherwise reads once, few, many or a size class.

TRBV24-1	NA	TRBD2	TRBJ2-3	CATSVGGGVTDTQYF	TGTGCCACCAGTGTGGGCGGGGGGGTCACAGATACGCAGTATTTT
TRBV28	NA	TRBD2	TRBJ2-5	CASKRGGQETQYF	TGTGCCAGCAAGCGGGGGGGCCAAGAGACCCAGTACTTC
TRBV24-1	large	NA	TRBJ1-2	CATSDTRASPYGYTF	TGTGCCACCAGTGATACCAGGGCGAGTCCTTATGGCTACACCTTC
TRBV7-8	NA	TRBD1	TRBJ2-2	CASSLAGGTGVPTNTGELFF	TGTGCCAGCAGCTTAGCAGGGGGGACAGGCGTCCCGACGAACACCGGGGAGCTGTTTTTT
TRBV5-1	NA	NA	TRBJ1-2	CASSLETRGSYGYTF	TGCGCCAGCAGCTTGGAAACTCGGGGGAGCTATGGCTACACCTTC
TRBV6-5	NA	NA	TRBJ2-3	CASSTDDYTQYF	TGTGCCAGCAGTACTGACGACTATACGCAGTATTTT
TRBV19	NA	NA	TRBJ1-1	CASHYGRGYTEAFF	TGTGCCAGCCATTATGGGAGGGGGTACACTGAAGCTTTCTTT
TRBV19	NA	TRBD1	TRBJ1-1	CASGGGLTTEAFF	TGTGCCAGTGGAGGGGGCCTTACCACTGAAGCTTTCTTT
TRBV15	NA	TRBD1	TRBJ1-5	CATSREWDRGRQPQHF	TGTGCCACCAGCAGAGAATGGGACAGGGGGCGACAGCCCCAGCATTTT
TRBV18	NA	NA	TRBJ1-6	CASSPEGTNSPLHF	TGTGCCAGCTCACCCGAGGGAACGAATTCACCCCTCCACTTT
TRBV7-3	medium-sized	NA	TRBJ2-7	CASSETGLGEQYF	TGTGCCAGCAGCGAAACAGGGTTGGGGGAGCAGTACTTC
TRBV5-1	NA	TRBD1	TRBJ1-1	CASSLRGGPIWDKAFF	TGCGCCAGCAGCTTGAGAGGGGGCCCGATTTGGGACAAAGCTTTCTTT
TRBV2	NA	NA	TRBJ1-2	CATTGNRDGYTF	TGTGCCACCACAGGGAATCGGGATGGCTACACCTTC
TRBV7-2	once	NA	TRBJ2-1	CASSPTAQRYNEQFF	TGTGCCAGCAGCCCGACTGCCCAGCGGTACAATGAGCAGTTCTTC
TRBV6-5	NA	TRBD1	TRBJ1-5	CASSYQLRTGQQPQHF	TGTGCCAGCAGTTACCAGCTTCGGACAGGGCAACAGCCCCAGCATTTT
TRBV7-2	NA	TRBD2	TRBJ2-1	CASSLELAGGNEQFF	TGTGCCAGCAGCTTAGAACTAGCGGGAGGCAATGAGCAGTTCTTC
TRBV12-3/TRBV12-4	NA	TRBD1	TRBJ1-5	CASSQGAQPQHF	TGTGCCAGCAGTCAGGGGGCTCAGCCCCAGCATTTT
TRBV28	NA	TRBD1	TRBJ1-4	CASSSRDRGTEKLFF	TGTGCCAGTTCCAGCCGGGACAGGGGGACCGAAAAACTGTTTTTT
TRBV5-1	once	NA	TRBJ1-2	CASSSTGGGYGYTF	TGCGCCAGCAGCTCCACGGGAGGTGGCTATGGCTACACCTTC
TRBV11-2	NA	NA	TRBJ1-4	CASSSQGWKLFF	TGTGCCAGCAGCTCGCAGGGTTGGAAACTGTTTTTT
TRBV5-1	few	NA	TRBJ1-1	CASSRSTGEAFF	TGCGCCAGCAGCAGATCGACAGGTGAAGCTTTCTTT
TRBV7-2	few	NA	TRBJ1-1	CASSLGSRQAEAFF	TGTGCCAGCAGCTTAGGTAGTAGACAGGCTGAAGCTTTCTTT
TRBV5-6	NA	NA	TRBJ1-2	CASSFLGQSNYGYTF	TGTGCCAGCAGCTTTTTAGGACAGTCTAACTATGGCTACACCTTC
TRBV29-1	NA	TRBD2	TRBJ2-1	CSVERGRNNEQFF	TGCAGCGTTGAACGCGGGAGGAACAATGAGCAGTTCTTC
TRBV2	once	TRBD1	TRBJ1-2	CASNPQGVPRGYTF	TGTGCCAGCAATCCACAGGGGGTTCCCCGTGGCTACACCTTC
TRBV7-2	NA	TRBD2	TRBJ2-7	CASSRLLAASNEQYF	TGTGCCAGCAGCCGCTTGCTAGCGGCGTCCAACGAGCAGTACTTC
TRBV19	NA	NA	TRBJ1-3	CASSPSHSPSGNTIYF	TGTGCCAGTAGTCCCTCACACAGTCCCTCTGGAAACACCATATATTTT
TRBV6-6	NA	NA	TRBJ1-1	CASSPDRGAEAFF	TGTGCCAGCAGCCCCGACCGCGGTGCTGAAGCTTTCTTT
TRBV18	NA	NA	TRBJ1-1	CASSLARGNTEAFF	TGTGCCAGCTCATTAGCCAGGGGGAACACTGAAGCTTTCTTT
TRBV29-1	NA	TRBD1	TRBJ1-1	CSVLTGVKNTEAFF	TGCAGCGTCTTGACAGGGGTTAAGAACACTGAAGCTTTCTTT
TRBV18	once	TRBD1	TRBJ2-3	CASSPLGQGGTDTQYF	TGTGCCAGCTCACCTCTAGGACAGGGGGGCACAGATACGCAGTATTTT
TRBV6-5	few	NA	TRBJ1-1	CASSIVRGTEAFF	TGTGCCAGCAGTATTGTTAGGGGCACTGAAGCTTTCTTT
TRBV3-1/TRBV3-2	NA	NA	TRBJ2-1	CASSQNPGDGEFF	TGTGCCAGCAGCCAAAATCCGGGAGACGGGGAGTTCTTC
TRBV5-1	NA	TRBD2	TRBJ2-2	CASSSIGLAGNGELFF	TGCGCCAGCAGCTCCATCGGACTAGCGGGGAACGGGGAGCTGTTTTTT
TRBV6-2/TRBV6-3	NA	TRBD1	TRBJ2-1	CASSYTGQGYGEQFF	TGTGCCAGCAGTTACACAGGACAGGGATACGGGGAGCAGTTCTTC
TRBV25-1	NA	NA	TRBJ1-2	CASSEQTGRGAVGYTF	TGTGCCAGCAGTGAACAGACTGGGAGGGGGGCTGTGGGCTACACCTTC
TRBV10-2	NA	TRBD2	TRBJ2-7	CASSEGSLAGDTSYEQYF	TGCGCCAGCAGTGAGGGTTCGCTAGCGGGGGATACATCCTACGAGCAGTACTTC
TRBV11-2	NA	NA	TRBJ1-4	CASSLAGLHATNEKLFF	TGTGCCAGCAGCTTAGCTGGGCTCCACGCAACTAATGAAAAACTGTTTTTT
TRBV5-4	NA	NA	TRBJ1-5	CASSLGGPNQPQHF	TGTGCCAGCAGCTTAGGGGGTCCCAATCAGCCCCAGCATTTT
TRBV9	once	NA	TRBJ2-3	CASSVGATTYTDTQYF	TGTGCCAGCAGCGTGGGCGCGACTACCTACACAGATACGCAGTATTTT